The 21 T cell receptor beta chains below all came from one sample that was sequenced in a study of Graves' ophthalmopathy and Graves' hyperthyroidism. The TCR beta CDR3 regions underwent amplification from RNA transcripts. HTBI-primed first-round RT-PCR preceded second-round multiplex PCR. TCRdb analysed the multiplex PCR reads with MiXCR anew, one entry per CDR3 protein. In the table there are some 150,000 distinct CDR3 sequences, approximately 40% of which are singletons. Material for sequencing was peripheral blood. These receptors originate from a man aged 25-45 years with Graves' ophthalmopathy.

There are many counts of this clonotype. The chain links TRBV6-5 to TRBJ2-7, with 10 bases matching TRBD2. The CDR3 consists of 13 residues. V was pared by 6 bases and J by 5 bases, with 4 bases of the junction left unmatched. Germline V gene sequence: CDR1 MNHEY, CDR2 SVGAGI. In nucleotides, the CDR3 is TGTGCCAGCAGAGCGGGAGGGTCCCACGAGCAGTACTTC. It specifies CASRAGGSHEQYF.

In this sample, this clonotype turned up many times. V usage is TRBV6-2 or TRBV6-3 and J usage is TRBJ1-6; D unresolved. V gave up 6 bases and J gave up 7 bases, with 7 bases separating them. Germline CDR1 and CDR2: MNHEY and SVGEGT. This CDR3 is 12 amino acids long. The CDR3 nucleotides read TGTGCCAGCAGCGTGGGGAATTCACCCCTCCACTTT. Translating it yields CASSVGNSPLHF.

This clonotype appeared many times. This chain joins TRBV2 and TRBJ1-6; 8 bases are a match to TRBD1. The CDR3 consists of 15 residues. Trimming took 2 bases from V and 9 from J; bases not matched to a gene: 6. CDR1 is SNHLY, CDR2 FYNNEI, per germline. The CDR3, as DNA: TGTGCCAGCAGTGAACAGCAGGGGGCAAGTTCACCCCTCCACTTT. It specifies CASSEQQGASSPLHF.

This clonotype was counted only a few times. V is TRBV11-2 and J is TRBJ1-1, with a possible D match to TRBD1 (6 bases). The CDR3 runs to 16 residues. The V end lost 2 bases, the J end lost 7 bases, and 20 bases lay between the germline ends. Looked up from germline, CDR1 is SGHAT and CDR2 is FQNNGV. The CDR3 loop reads CASSLNPRQEAHEAFF. The CDR3 region has the DNA TGTGCCAGCAGCTTAAACCCTAGACAGGAGGCGCATGAAGCTTTCTTT.

The chain carries TRBV5-4 and TRBJ1-1; TRBD1 is a possible D gene (5 bases). This CDR3 region has 16 residues. Trimming took off 0 bases at V and 4 bases at J, with 16 bases between the two ends. CDR1 and CDR2 (germline): SGHNT, YYREEE (reference sequence). The CDR3 bases are TGTGCCAGCAGCTTGGAGAGAAGGGGTGTAGGCACTGAAGCTTTCTTT. Residues: CASSLERRGVGTEAFF.

V and J are TRBV30 and TRBJ2-5; 9 nucleotides line up with TRBD1. This CDR3 has 12 amino acids. Germline V gene sequence: CDR1 GTSNPN, CDR2 SVGIG (reference sequence). With V trimmed by 5 bases and J by 4 bases, 2 bases remained unmatched. DNA for the CDR3: TGTGCCTGGGCACAGGGGGCAGAGACCCAGTACTTC. Translation: CAWAQGAETQYF.

This clonotype was seen more than once but under ten times. V gene TRBV24-1 combines with J gene TRBJ2-5; no clear D gene. Germline loops: CDR1 KGHDR, CDR2 SFDVKD. This CDR3 has 13 amino acids. Trimming cost V 7 bases and J 0 bases, with 8 bases left between them. CDR3 bases: TGTGCCACCAGCCAGGCTAACCAAGAGACCCAGTACTTC. This translates into CATSQANQETQYF.

Ten or more counts support this clonotype. The gene calls are TRBV27 and TRBJ1-6; D perhaps matches TRBD1 (6 bases). This CDR3 has 15 amino acids. V was clipped by 1 base and J by 10 bases, with 14 bases between them. CDR1 and CDR2 from the germline V gene are MNHEY and SMNVEV (reference sequence). The CDR3 sequence: CASSLYTGFGSPLHF. Written as DNA, the CDR3 is TGTGCCAGCAGTTTATATACAGGGTTCGGATCACCCCTCCACTTT.

V usage is TRBV11-2 and J usage is TRBJ2-7; D not certain. CDR3 size: 14 residues. With 5 bases removed from V and 3 bases from J, the gap between germline ends came to 14 bases. CDR1 SGHAT and CDR2 FQNNGV come from the germline V gene. DNA of the CDR3: TGTGCCAGCAGCCCCGGCGCTTCTTACTACGAGCAGTACTTC. This codes for CASSPGASYYEQYF.

The chain is built from TRBV19 and TRBJ1-2; 10 positions agree with TRBD1. The CDR3 consists of 16 residues. Unmatched junction bases numbered 9, after V lost 5 bases and J lost 3 bases. The germline CDR1 and CDR2 sequences are LNHDA and SQIVND (reference sequence). The CDR3 DNA reads TGTGCCAGTAGTTGGCCGGGACAGGGGTCATACTATGGCTACACCTTC. Protein: CASSWPGQGSYYGYTF.

The V call is TRBV19, the J call TRBJ1-1; tentative D call: TRBD1 (6 bases). Per the germline V gene, CDR1 is LNHDA and CDR2 is SQIVND (reference sequence). The ends were cut back, 4 bases at V and 3 bases at J, with 12 bases in the middle. The length of the CDR3 is 14 residues. In DNA, the CDR3 is TGTGCCAGTAGTACTCCAGGGGAATACACTGAAGCTTTCTTT. Protein: CASSTPGEYTEAFF.

The sample holds many counts of this clonotype. V is TRBV25-1 and J is TRBJ2-4, with D possibly being TRBD1 (5 bases). This CDR3 spans 14 amino acids. The ends were cut back, 3 bases at V and 5 bases at J, with 11 bases in the middle. CDR1 is MGHDK and CDR2 is SYGVNS in the germline V gene. The CDR3 DNA is TGTGCCAGCAGTGAGGCAGGGCGTGAAAACATTCAGTACTTC. Translated: CASSEAGRENIQYF.

The rearrangement uses TRBV19 and TRBJ1-1; D unclear. Germline loops: CDR1 LNHDA, CDR2 SQIVND (reference sequence). V was shortened by 7 bases and J by 0 bases, with 15 bases between the two germline ends. The length of the CDR3 is 15 residues. DNA for the CDR3: TGTGCCAGTATCAATGTGGGAGGGATGAACACTGAAGCTTTCTTT. Residues: CASINVGGMNTEAFF.

This clonotype was detected once. The chain joins TRBV6-1 to TRBJ2-7; D might be TRBD1 (5 bases). Germline V gives CDR1 MNHNS, CDR2 SASEGT. The CDR3 totals 12 residues. The ends were cut back, 11 bases at V and 3 bases at J, with 14 bases in the middle. For the CDR3, the DNA is TGTGCCGCCCGATCCAGGGTCTACGAGCAGTACTTC. Amino acids: CAARSRVYEQYF.

This clonotype was observed at least ten times. The V and J genes are TRBV28 and TRBJ1-6; D is unclear. V lost 2 bases and J 9 bases, leaving 5 bases between the germline ends. The length of the CDR3 is 12 residues. Germline loops: CDR1 MDHEN, CDR2 SYDVKM. The CDR3 protein is CASSLRTSPLHF. The CDR3, as DNA: TGTGCCAGCAGTTTACGGACTTCACCCCTCCACTTT.

This clonotype was found many times. The rearrangement links TRBV28 to TRBJ1-5; D call uncertain. Germline values: CDR1 MDHEN, CDR2 SYDVKM. The CDR3 is made up of 13 amino acids. V lost 5 bases to trimming and J lost 3 bases, with 8 bases between them. CDR3 sequence: CASSPPPNQPQHF. DNA of the CDR3: TGTGCCAGCAGTCCTCCCCCCAATCAGCCCCAGCATTTT.

This clonotype has a count of ten or more. J is TRBJ1-2 and V is TRBV6-1; unclear D gene. The CDR3 is 15 amino acids. Germline lookup yields CDR1 MNHNS and CDR2 SASEGT. V was trimmed by 4 bases and J by 8 bases, leaving 20 bases between them. The CDR3 DNA reads TGTGCCAGCAGTGCGGTTGGGCAGGCCAAAAGAGGCTACACCTTC. Encoded protein: CASSAVGQAKRGYTF.

Many counts were recorded for this clonotype. V and J are TRBV10-3 and TRBJ2-7, with 13 bases fitting TRBD2. From germline, CDR1 is ENHRY and CDR2 SYGVKD. V gave up 6 bases and J gave up 2 bases; unmatched junction bases: 4. CDR3 length: 15 amino acids. The CDR3 sequence: CAISLGLAGAYEQYF. CDR3 sequence (DNA): TGTGCCATCAGCCTAGGACTAGCGGGAGCCTACGAGCAGTACTTC.

This clonotype has ten or more counts. The rearrangement uses TRBV6-5 and TRBJ1-3; D is perhaps TRBD1 (5 bases). The CDR3 runs 14 residues. The V end was cut by 10 bases, the J end by 0 bases, with 13 bases between. Germline CDR1 MNHEY, CDR2 SVGAGI. The CDR3: CATTQGFSGNTIYF. The CDR3 DNA reads as TGTGCCACCACTCAGGGTTTCTCTGGAAACACCATATATTTT.

In this sample, this clonotype turned up many times. The CDR3 sequence: CASRGDGNYGYTF. The CDR3 region has the DNA TGTGCCAGCAGGGGGGACGGCAACTATGGCTACACCTTC. This chain joins TRBV6-5 and TRBJ1-2; D is possibly TRBD1 (5 bases). The germline V gene encodes CDR1 MNHEY and CDR2 SVGAGI. V lost 6 bases and J 2 bases, leaving 10 bases between the germline ends. CDR3 length: 13 amino acids.

This clonotype appeared many times. The gene calls are TRBV30 and TRBJ1-2, with TRBD1 matching over 9 bases. Germline assignment: CDR1 GTSNPN and CDR2 SVGIG (reference sequence). This CDR3 is 16 amino acids long. After removal of 1 base from V and 2 bases from J, the junction contained 8 bases not matched to a gene. This chain's CDR3 is CAWSARPGQGNYGYTF. The CDR3 coding sequence is TGTGCCTGGAGTGCCCGGCCCGGACAGGGGAACTATGGCTACACCTTC.